The rows below give T cell receptor beta chains drawn from one sample of a study of monozygotic twins with inflammatory bowel disease. TCRdb reprocessed the 5' RACE reads, with one entry per CDR3 protein and no DNA. The sample has approximately 400,000 distinct CDR3 sequences. The sequencing input was blood. These receptors originate from a human donor with ulcerative colitis or Crohn's disease, or a healthy co-twin of an affected twin (not recorded which). The CDR3 runs from the conserved cysteine through the conserved F or W.

j_gene	v_gene	CDR3aa
TRBJ1-1	TRBV6-2/TRBV6-3	CASSPRVTEAFF
TRBJ1-1	TRBV20-1	CSARKDSGNTEAFF
TRBJ1-6	TRBV6-6	CASSAPDNSPLHF
TRBJ2-1	TRBV6-2/TRBV6-3	CASSPDGRGAEQFF
TRBJ2-5	TRBV4-1	CASSQDREWETQYF
TRBJ2-5	TRBV7-3	CASSTIVGETQYF
TRBJ2-2	TRBV6-1	CASRPTGMNTGELFF
TRBJ2-7	TRBV3-1	CASSQERSSVTYEQYF
TRBJ1-1	TRBV5-1	CASSMTGVMNTEAFF
TRBJ2-1	TRBV5-1	CASSRGPENYNEQFF
TRBJ2-2	TRBV12-3/TRBV12-4	CASSPSLELFF
TRBJ2-1	TRBV12-3/TRBV12-4	CASSTSGGYNEQFF
TRBJ2-1	TRBV5-4	CASSDPSYNEQFF
TRBJ1-5	TRBV4-3	CASSQDRDSNQPQHF
TRBJ1-1	TRBV5-1	CASSPIPGQRNTEAFF
TRBJ1-4	TRBV25-1	CASSEYPGTATNEKLFF
TRBJ1-2	TRBV5-6	CASSYGTDYGYTF
TRBJ2-7	TRBV7-2	CASSFGRVNEQYF
TRBJ2-5	TRBV29-1	CSAVTGGAGETQYF
TRBJ1-1	TRBV6-5	CASSYFRARTTEAFF
TRBJ2-5	TRBV7-2	CASRPTSAKETQYF
TRBJ2-3	TRBV24-1	CATSDSGGAEDTQYF
TRBJ2-2	TRBV19	CASSIGREGTGELFF
TRBJ1-2	TRBV20-1	CSAREQGGYGYTF
TRBJ1-1	TRBV28	CASSFGANTEAFF
TRBJ2-3	TRBV12-3/TRBV12-4	CASSLGGGVDTQYF
TRBJ1-1	TRBV12-3/TRBV12-4	CASSWTALGILNTEAFF
TRBJ2-7	TRBV7-9	CASSLHRGRDSYEQYF